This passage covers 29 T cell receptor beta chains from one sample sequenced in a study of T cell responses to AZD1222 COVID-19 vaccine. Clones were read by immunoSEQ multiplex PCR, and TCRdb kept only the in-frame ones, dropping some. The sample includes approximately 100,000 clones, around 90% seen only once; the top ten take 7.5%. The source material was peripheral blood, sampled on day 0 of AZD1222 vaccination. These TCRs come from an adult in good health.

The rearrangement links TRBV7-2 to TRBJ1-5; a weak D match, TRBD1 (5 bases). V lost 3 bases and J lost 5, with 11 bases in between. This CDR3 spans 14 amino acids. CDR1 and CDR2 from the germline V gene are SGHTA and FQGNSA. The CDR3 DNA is TGTGCCAGCAGCTTCACTTCGGGGGATCAGCCCCAGCATTTT. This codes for CASSFTSGDQPQHF.

CDR3 DNA sequence: TGTGCCAGCAGCTTAGTCCAGGACACTAACTATGGCTACACCTTC. Its translation is CASSLVQDTNYGYTF. The V gene is TRBV7-8, the J gene TRBJ1-2; D is possibly TRBD1 (5 bases). Trimming cost V 1 base and J 0 bases, with 9 bases left between them. The CDR3 sequence is 15 residues long. Germline CDR1 is SGHVS and CDR2 is FQNEAQ.

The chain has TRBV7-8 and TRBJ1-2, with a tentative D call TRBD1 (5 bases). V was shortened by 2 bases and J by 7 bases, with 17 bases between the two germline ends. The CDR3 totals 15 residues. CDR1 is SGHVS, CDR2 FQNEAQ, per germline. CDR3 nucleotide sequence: TGTGCCAGCAGCTTATCGGACCGGGGCGGGGGTGGCTACACCTTC. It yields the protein CASSLSDRGGGGYTF.

The CDR3, as DNA: TGCGCCAGCAAAGGGGGGCTCCCCCCCATAAGCTATGGCTACACCTTC. This gives the protein CASKGGLPPISYGYTF. This chain connects TRBV5-1 to TRBJ1-2, with a tentative D call TRBD1 (6 bases). The V end was cut by 6 bases, the J end by 4 bases, with 22 bases between. CDR1 is SGHRS and CDR2 is YFSETQ in the germline V gene. This CDR3 is 16 amino acids long.

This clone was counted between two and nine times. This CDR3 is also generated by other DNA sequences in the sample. CDR3 bases: TGTGCCAGCAGCTTAAGGTCGAACACTGAAGCTTTCTTT. Translation gives CASSLRSNTEAFF. The rearrangement joins TRBV12-3 or TRBV12-4 to TRBJ1-1; D is unresolved. V lost 6 bases, J lost 1 base, and 9 bases lay in between. CDR3 size: 13 residues.

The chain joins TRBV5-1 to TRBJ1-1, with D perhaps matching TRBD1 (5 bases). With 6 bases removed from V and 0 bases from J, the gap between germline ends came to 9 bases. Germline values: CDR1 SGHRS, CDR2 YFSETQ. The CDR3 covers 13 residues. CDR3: CASNQGMNTEAFF. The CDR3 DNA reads TGCGCCAGCAACCAGGGCATGAACACTGAAGCTTTCTTT.

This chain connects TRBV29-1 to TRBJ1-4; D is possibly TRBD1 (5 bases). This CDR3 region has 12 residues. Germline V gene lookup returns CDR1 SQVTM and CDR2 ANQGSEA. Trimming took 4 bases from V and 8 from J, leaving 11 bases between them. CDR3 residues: CSVAQGAEKLFF. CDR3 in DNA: TGCAGCGTTGCGCAGGGCGCGGAAAAACTGTTTTTT.

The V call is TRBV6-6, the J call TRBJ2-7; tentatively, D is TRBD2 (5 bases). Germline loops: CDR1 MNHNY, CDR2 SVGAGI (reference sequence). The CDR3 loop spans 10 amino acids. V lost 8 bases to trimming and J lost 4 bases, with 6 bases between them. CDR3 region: CASRGYEQYF. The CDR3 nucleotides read TGTGCCAGCCGGGGATACGAGCAGTACTTC.

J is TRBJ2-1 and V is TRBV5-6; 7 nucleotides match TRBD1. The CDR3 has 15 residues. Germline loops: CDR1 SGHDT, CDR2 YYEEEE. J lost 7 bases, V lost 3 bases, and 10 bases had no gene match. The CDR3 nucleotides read TGTGCCAGCAGCTCGTTCCCGGGACAGAGAAATGAGCAGTTCTTC. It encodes CASSSFPGQRNEQFF.

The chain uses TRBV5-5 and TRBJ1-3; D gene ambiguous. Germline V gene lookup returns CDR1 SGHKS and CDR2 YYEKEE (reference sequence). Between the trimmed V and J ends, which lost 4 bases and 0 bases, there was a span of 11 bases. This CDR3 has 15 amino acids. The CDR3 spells CASSPGRSSGNTIYF. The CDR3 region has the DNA TGTGCCAGCAGCCCCGGACGGAGCTCTGGAAACACCATATATTTT.

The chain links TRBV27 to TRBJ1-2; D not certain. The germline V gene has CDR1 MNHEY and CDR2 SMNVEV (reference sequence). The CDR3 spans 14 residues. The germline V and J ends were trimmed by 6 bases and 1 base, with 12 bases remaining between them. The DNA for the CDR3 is TGTGCCAGCAGCTCCGCCCGGGATAACTATGGCTACACCTTC. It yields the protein CASSSARDNYGYTF.

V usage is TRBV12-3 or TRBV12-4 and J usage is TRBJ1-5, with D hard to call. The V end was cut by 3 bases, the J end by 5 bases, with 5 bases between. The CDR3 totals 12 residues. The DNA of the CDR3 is TGTGCCAGCAGTTTGACGGATCAGCCCCAGCATTTT. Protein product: CASSLTDQPQHF.

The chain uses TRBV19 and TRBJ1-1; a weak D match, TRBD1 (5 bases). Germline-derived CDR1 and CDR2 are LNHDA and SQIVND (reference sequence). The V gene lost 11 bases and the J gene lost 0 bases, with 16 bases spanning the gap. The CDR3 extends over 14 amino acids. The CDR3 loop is CACGAGYLNTEAFF. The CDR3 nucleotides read TGTGCCTGTGGGGCAGGCTATCTGAACACTGAAGCTTTCTTT.

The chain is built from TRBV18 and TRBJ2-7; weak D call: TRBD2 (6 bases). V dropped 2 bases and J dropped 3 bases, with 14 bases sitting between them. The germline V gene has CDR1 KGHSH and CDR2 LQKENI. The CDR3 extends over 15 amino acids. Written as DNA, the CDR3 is TGTGCCAGCTCACCAGGAGGGTCAGGGATCTACGAGCAGTACTTC. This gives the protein CASSPGGSGIYEQYF.

The CDR3 loop is CASTPVGQGYNEQFF. The CDR3 region has the DNA TGTGCCAGCACTCCGGTGGGACAGGGATACAATGAGCAGTTCTTC. The chain has TRBV6-5 and TRBJ2-1, with 9 bases lining up with TRBD1. This CDR3 spans 15 amino acids. CDR1 is MNHEY and CDR2 is SVGAGI in the germline V gene. V was clipped by 7 bases and J by 4 bases; unmatched bases: 8.

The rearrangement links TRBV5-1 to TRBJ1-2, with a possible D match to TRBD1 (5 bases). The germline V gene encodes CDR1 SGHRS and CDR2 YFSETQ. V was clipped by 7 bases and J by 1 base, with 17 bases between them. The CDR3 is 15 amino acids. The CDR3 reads CASGAGPGLNYGYTF. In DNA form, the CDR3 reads TGCGCCAGCGGAGCCGGCCCAGGGCTTAACTATGGCTACACCTTC.

In nucleotides, the CDR3 is TGCGCCAGCAGCCCTCCCGGGGCGCCTGGCTACACCTTC. Protein: CASSPPGAPGYTF. This chain uses TRBV5-1 with TRBJ1-2, with D tentatively TRBD1 (5 bases). Trimming pared 4 bases from V and 7 bases from J, leaving 14 bases between. CDR3 size: 13 residues. The germline gives CDR1 SGHRS, CDR2 YFSETQ.

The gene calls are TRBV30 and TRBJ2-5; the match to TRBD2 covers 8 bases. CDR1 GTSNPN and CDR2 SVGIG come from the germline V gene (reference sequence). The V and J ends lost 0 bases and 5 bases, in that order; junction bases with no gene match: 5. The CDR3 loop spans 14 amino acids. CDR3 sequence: CAWSVPGGTETQYF. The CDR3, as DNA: TGTGCCTGGAGTGTCCCGGGGGGGACCGAGACCCAGTACTTC.

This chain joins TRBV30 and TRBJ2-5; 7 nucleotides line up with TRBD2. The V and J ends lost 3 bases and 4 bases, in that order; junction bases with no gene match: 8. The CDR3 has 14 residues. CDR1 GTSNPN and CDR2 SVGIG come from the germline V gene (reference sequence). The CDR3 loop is CAWSILGGGETQYF. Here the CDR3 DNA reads TGTGCCTGGAGCATCCTGGGGGGGGGAGAGACCCAGTACTTC. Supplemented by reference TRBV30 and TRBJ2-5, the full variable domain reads SQTIHQWPATLVQPVGSPLSLECTVEGTSNPNLYWYRQAAGRGLQLLFYSVGIGQISSEVPQNLSASRPQDRQFILSSKKLLLSDSGFYLCAWSILGGGETQYFGPGTRLLVL.

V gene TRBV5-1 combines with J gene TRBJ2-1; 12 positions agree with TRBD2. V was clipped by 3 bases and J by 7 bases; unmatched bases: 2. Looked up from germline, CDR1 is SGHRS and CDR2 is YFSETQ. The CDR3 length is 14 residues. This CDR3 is CASSWLAGGNEQFF. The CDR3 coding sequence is TGCGCCAGCAGCTGGCTAGCGGGAGGGAATGAGCAGTTCTTC. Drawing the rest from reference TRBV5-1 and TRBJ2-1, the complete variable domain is KAGVTQTPRYLIKTRGQQVTLSCSPISGHRSVSWYQQTPGQGLQFLFEYFSETQRNKGNFPGRFSGRQFSNSRSEMNVSTLELGDSALYLCASSWLAGGNEQFFGPGTRLTVL.

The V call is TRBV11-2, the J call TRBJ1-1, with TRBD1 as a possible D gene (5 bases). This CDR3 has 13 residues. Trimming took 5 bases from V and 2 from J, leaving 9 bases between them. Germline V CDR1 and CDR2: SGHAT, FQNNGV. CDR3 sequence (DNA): TGTGCCAGCAGCGAACAGGCCAACACTGAAGCTTTCTTT. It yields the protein CASSEQANTEAFF. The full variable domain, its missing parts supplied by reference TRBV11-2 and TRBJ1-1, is EAGVAQSPRYKIIEKRQSVAFWCNPISGHATLYWYQQILGQGPKLLIQFQNNGVVDDSQLPKDRFSAERLKGVDSTLKIQPAKLEDSAVYLCASSEQANTEAFFGQGTRLTVV.

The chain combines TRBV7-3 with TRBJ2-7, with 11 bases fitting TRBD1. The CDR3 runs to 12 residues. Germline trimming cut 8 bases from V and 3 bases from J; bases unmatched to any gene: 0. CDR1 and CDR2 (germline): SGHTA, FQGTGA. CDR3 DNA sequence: TGTGCCAGCGGGACAGGGGGCTACGAGCAGTACTTC. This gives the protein CASGTGGYEQYF. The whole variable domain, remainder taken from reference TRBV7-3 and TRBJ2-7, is GAGVSQTPSNKVTEKGKYVELRCDPISGHTALYWYRQSLGQGPEFLIYFQGTGAADDSGLPNDRFFAVRPEGSVSTLKIQRTERGDSAVYLCASGTGGYEQYFGPGTRLTVT.

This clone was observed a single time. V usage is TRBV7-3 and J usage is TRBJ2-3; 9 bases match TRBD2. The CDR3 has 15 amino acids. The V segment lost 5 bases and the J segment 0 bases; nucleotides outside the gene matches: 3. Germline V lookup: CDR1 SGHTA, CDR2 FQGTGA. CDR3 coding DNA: TGTGCCAGCAGCACCCTAGCGGGGAGCACAGATACGCAGTATTTT. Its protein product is CASSTLAGSTDTQYF.

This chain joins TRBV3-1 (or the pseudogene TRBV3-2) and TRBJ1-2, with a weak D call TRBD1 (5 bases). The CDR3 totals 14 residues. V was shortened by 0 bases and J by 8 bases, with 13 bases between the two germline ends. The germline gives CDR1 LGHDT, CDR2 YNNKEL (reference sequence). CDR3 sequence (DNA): TGTGCCAGCAGCCAAGATCGGGGGGGTCGGGGCTACACCTTC. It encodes CASSQDRGGRGYTF.

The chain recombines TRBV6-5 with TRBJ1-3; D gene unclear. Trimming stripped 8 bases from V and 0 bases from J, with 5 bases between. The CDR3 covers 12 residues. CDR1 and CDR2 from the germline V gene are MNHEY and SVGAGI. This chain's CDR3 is CASESSGNTIYF. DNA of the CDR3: TGTGCCAGCGAAAGCTCTGGAAACACCATATATTTT.

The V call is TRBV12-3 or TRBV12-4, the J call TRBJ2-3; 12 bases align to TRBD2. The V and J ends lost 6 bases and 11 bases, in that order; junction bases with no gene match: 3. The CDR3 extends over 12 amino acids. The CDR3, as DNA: TGTGCCAGCAGGCCGACTAGCGGGGGGCAGTATTTT. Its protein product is CASRPTSGGQYF.

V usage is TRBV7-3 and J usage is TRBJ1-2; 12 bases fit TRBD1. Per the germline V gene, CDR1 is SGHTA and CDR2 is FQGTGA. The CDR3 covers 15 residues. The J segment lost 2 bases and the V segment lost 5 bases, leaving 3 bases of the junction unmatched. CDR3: CASSPGTGGNYGYTF. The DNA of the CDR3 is TGTGCCAGCAGCCCTGGGACAGGGGGCAACTATGGCTACACCTTC.

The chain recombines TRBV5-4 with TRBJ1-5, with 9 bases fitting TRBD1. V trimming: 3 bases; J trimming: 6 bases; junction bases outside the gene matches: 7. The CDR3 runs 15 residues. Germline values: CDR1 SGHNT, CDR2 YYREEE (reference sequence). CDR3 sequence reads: CASSSGTGSGQPQHF. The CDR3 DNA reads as TGTGCCAGCAGCTCCGGGACAGGGTCTGGTCAGCCCCAGCATTTT.

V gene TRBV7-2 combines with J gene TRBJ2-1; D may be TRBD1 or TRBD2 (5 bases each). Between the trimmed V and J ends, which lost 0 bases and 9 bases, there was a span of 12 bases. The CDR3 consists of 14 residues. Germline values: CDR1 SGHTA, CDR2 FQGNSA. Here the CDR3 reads CASSLAAWGSEQFF. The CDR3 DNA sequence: TGTGCCAGCAGCTTAGCAGCGTGGGGGAGTGAGCAGTTCTTC.